This T cell receptor (beta chain) was identified in a study of cytomegalovirus exposure and HLA in healthy donors. The germline CDR1 and CDR2 sequences are LNHDA and SQIVND (reference sequence). The V end was cut by 3 bases, the J end by 5 bases, with 8 bases between. The length of the CDR3 is 13 residues. Both 60 Vbeta primers and 13 Jbeta primers went into the PCR. The table came from immunoSEQ multiplex PCR; TCRdb's copy has only in-frame clones and leaves some out. The sample lists approximately 100,000 clones; around 80% were seen once. Sequencing input: PBMCs. The sequence came from a woman between 45 and 65 years old in good health and CMV-seropositive. V usage is TRBV19 and J usage is TRBJ1-5; D is uncertain. In DNA, the CDR3 is TGTGCCAGTAGTATCATCAACTATCAGCCCCAGCATTTT. Translation: CASSIINYQPQHF.